Given below is one TCR beta chain in context. CDR1 is SGHTS, CDR2 YDEGEE, per germline. V was cut by 6 bases and J by 7 bases, with 17 bases left in between. The CDR3 consists of 14 residues. Authors' data handling: Scientists estimated how many nucleated cells there were by amplifying reference gene primers. Sequenced by immunoSEQ multiplex PCR; TCRdb stores in-frame clones only, minus some. Clone size and the V and J calls come from that table; the DNA yielded D and trimming. The sample gives 45,000 to 65,000 clones, 85% to 95% of which show up once; around a tenth is in the top ten. The record originates from a study of blood T cell repertoires in COVID-19.

This sequence originates from an elderly woman with acute or convalescent COVID-19. The chain joins TRBV5-8 to TRBJ1-3, with D possibly TRBD1 on 6 matching bases. The sequenced sample consisted of peripheral blood. This chain's CDR3 is CASTPRTAANTIYF. In DNA form, the CDR3 reads TGTGCCAGCACCCCCCGGACAGCGGCCAACACCATATATTTT.